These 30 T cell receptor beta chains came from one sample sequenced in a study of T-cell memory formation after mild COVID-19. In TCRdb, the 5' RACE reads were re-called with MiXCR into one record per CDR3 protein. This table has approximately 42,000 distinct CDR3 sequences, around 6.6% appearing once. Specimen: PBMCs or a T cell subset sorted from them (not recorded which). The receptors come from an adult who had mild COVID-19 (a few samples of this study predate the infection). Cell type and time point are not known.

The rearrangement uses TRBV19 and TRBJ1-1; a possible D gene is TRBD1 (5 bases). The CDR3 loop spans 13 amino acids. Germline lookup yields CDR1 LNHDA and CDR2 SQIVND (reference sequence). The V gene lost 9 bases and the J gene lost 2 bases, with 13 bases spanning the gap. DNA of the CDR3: TGTGCCAGCATGGACACCACCAACACTGAAGCTTTCTTT. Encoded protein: CASMDTTNTEAFF. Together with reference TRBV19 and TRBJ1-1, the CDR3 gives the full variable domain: DGGITQSPKYLFRKEGQNVTLSCEQNLNHDAMYWYRQDPGQGLRLIYYSQIVNDFQKGDIAEGYSVSREKKESFPLTVTSAQKNPTAFYLCASMDTTNTEAFFGQGTRLTVV.

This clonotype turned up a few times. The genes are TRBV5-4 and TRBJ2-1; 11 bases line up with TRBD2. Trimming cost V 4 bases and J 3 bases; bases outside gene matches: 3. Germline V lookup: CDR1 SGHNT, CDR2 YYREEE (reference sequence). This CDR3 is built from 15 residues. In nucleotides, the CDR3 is TGTGCCAGCAGCCCCGGGACTAGCGGCTACAATGAGCAGTTCTTC. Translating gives CASSPGTSGYNEQFF.

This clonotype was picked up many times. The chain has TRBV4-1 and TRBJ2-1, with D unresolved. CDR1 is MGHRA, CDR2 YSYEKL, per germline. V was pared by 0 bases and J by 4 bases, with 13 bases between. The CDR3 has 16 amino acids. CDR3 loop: CASSQDKTTWYNEQFF. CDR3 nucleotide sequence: TGCGCCAGCAGCCAAGATAAAACTACGTGGTACAATGAGCAGTTCTTC.

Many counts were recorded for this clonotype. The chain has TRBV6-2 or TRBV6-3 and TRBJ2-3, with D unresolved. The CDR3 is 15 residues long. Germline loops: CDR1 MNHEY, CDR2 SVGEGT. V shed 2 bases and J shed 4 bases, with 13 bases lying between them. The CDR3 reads CASSYLPPWADTQYF. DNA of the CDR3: TGTGCCAGCAGTTACCTGCCCCCATGGGCAGATACGCAGTATTTT.

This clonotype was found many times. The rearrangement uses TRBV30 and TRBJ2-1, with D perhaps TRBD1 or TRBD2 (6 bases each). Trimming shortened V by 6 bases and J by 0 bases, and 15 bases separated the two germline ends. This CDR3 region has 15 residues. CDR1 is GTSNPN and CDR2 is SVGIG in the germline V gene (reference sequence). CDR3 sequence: CACTSGATSYNEQFF. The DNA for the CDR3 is TGTGCCTGTACCTCGGGGGCTACCTCCTACAATGAGCAGTTCTTC. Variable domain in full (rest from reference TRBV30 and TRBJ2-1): SQTIHQWPATLVQPVGSPLSLECTVEGTSNPNLYWYRQAAGRGLQLLFYSVGIGQISSEVPQNLSASRPQDRQFILSSKKLLLSDSGFYLCACTSGATSYNEQFFGPGTRLTVL.

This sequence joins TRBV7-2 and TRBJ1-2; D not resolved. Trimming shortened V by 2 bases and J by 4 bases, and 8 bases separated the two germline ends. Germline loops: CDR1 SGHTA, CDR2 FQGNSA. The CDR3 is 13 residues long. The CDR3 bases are TGTGCCAGCAGCTTAATTCCCCTCTATGGCTACACCTTC. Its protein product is CASSLIPLYGYTF.

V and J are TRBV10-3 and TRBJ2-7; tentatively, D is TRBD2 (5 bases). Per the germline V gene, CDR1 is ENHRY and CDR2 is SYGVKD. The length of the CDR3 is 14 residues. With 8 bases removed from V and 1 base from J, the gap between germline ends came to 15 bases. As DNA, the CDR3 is TGTGCCATCGGTACCGGGGATTTATCCTACGAGCAGTACTTC. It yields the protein CAIGTGDLSYEQYF.

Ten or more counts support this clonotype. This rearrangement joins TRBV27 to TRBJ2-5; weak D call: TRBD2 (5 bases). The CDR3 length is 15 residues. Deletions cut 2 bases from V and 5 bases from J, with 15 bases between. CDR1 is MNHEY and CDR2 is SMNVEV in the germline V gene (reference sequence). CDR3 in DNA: TGTGCCAGCAGTTTAGAGCGCGGGCGCAGGGAGACCCAGTACTTC. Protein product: CASSLERGRRETQYF.

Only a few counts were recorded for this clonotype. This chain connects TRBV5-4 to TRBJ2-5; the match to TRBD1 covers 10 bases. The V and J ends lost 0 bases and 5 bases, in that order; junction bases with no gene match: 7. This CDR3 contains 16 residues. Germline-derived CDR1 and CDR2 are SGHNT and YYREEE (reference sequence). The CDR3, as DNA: TGTGCCAGCAGCTTGGGACAGGGGGCGCTAAGGGAGACCCAGTACTTC. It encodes CASSLGQGALRETQYF. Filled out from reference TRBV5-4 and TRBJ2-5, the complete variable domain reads ETGVTQSPTHLIKTRGQQVTLRCSSQSGHNTVSWYQQALGQGPQFIFQYYREEENGRGNFPPRFSGLQFPNYSSELNVNALELDDSALYLCASSLGQGALRETQYFGPGTRLLVL.

The CDR3 DNA follows: TGTGCCAGCGGGACTGGCTCCTACAATGAGCAGTTCTTC. Translating gives CASGTGSYNEQFF. The chain is built from TRBV11-1 and TRBJ2-1; D is perhaps TRBD2 (6 bases). The CDR3 spans 13 residues. Germline CDR1 is SGHAT and CDR2 is FQDESV (reference sequence). Trimming removed 8 bases at V and 0 bases at J, with 8 bases between.

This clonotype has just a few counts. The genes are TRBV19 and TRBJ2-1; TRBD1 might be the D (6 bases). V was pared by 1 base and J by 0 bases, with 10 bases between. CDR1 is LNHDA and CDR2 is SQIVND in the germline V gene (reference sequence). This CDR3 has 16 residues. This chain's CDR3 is CASSIVGGSSYNEQFF. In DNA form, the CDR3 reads TGTGCCAGTAGTATAGTAGGGGGTAGCTCCTACAATGAGCAGTTCTTC. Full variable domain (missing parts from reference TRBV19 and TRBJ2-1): DGGITQSPKYLFRKEGQNVTLSCEQNLNHDAMYWYRQDPGQGLRLIYYSQIVNDFQKGDIAEGYSVSREKKESFPLTVTSAQKNPTAFYLCASSIVGGSSYNEQFFGPGTRLTVL.

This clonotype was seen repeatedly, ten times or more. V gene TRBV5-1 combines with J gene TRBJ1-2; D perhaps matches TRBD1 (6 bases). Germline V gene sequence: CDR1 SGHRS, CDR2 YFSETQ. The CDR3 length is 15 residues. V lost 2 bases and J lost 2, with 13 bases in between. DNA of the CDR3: TGCGCCAGCAGCTTAGAACAGGGAATAAACTATGGCTACACCTTC. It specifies CASSLEQGINYGYTF. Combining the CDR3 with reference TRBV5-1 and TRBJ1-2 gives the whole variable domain KAGVTQTPRYLIKTRGQQVTLSCSPISGHRSVSWYQQTPGQGLQFLFEYFSETQRNKGNFPGRFSGRQFSNSRSEMNVSTLELGDSALYLCASSLEQGINYGYTFGSGTRLTVV.

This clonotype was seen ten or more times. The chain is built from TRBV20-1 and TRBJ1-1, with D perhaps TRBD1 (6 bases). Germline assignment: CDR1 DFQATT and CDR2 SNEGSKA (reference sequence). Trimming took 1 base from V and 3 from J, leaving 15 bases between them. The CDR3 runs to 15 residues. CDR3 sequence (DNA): TGCAGTGCTAGAGTCGGGGGGCGTGAGGACACTGAAGCTTTCTTT. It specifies CSARVGGREDTEAFF.

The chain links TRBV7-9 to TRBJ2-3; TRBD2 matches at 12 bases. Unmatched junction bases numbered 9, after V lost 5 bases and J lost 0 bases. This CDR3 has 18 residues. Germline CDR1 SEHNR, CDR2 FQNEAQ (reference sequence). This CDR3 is CASSRTSGVILSTDTQYF. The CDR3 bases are TGTGCCAGCAGCAGGACTAGCGGGGTGATATTAAGCACAGATACGCAGTATTTT. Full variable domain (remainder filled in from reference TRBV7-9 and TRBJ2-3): DTGVSQNPRHKITKRGQNVTFRCDPISEHNRLYWYRQTLGQGPEFLTYFQNEAQLEKSRLLSDRFSAERPKGSFSTLEIQRTEQGDSAMYLCASSRTSGVILSTDTQYFGPGTRLTVL.

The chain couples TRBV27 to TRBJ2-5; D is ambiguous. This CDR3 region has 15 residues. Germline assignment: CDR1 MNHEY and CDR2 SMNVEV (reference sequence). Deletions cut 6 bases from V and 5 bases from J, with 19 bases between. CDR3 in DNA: TGTGCCAGCAGCGGCTCGGTCTCTTATCGGGAGACCCAGTACTTC. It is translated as CASSGSVSYRETQYF.

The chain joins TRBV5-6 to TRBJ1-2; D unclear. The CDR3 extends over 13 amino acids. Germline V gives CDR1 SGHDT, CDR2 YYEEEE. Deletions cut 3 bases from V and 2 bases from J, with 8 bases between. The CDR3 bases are TGTGCCAGCAGCTCGGGCCAGAACTATGGCTACACCTTC. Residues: CASSSGQNYGYTF.

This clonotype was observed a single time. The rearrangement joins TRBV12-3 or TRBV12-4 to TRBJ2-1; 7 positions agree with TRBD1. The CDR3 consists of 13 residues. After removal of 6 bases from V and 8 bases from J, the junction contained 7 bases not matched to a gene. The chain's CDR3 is CASRRTGVDEQFF. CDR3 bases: TGTGCCAGCAGAAGGACAGGCGTGGATGAGCAGTTCTTC.

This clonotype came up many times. The DNA of the CDR3 is TGTGCCTGGAACCGACTCACCTATACCGGGGAGCTGTTTTTT. It encodes CAWNRLTYTGELFF. This chain joins TRBV30 and TRBJ2-2; D is uncertain. The CDR3 totals 14 residues. Germline-derived CDR1 and CDR2 are GTSNPN and SVGIG (reference sequence). V shed 4 bases and J shed 5 bases, with 14 bases lying between them.

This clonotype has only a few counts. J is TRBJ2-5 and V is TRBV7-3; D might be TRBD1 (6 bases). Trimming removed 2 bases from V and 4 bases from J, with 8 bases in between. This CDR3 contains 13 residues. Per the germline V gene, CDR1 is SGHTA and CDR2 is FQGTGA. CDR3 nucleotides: TGTGCCAGCAGCTTAGAACAGGGAGAGACCCAGTACTTC. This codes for CASSLEQGETQYF.

CDR3 residues: CASSQRGSGQEETQYF. The CDR3 DNA reads TGCGCCAGCAGCCAAAGGGGTAGCGGGCAAGAAGAGACCCAGTACTTC. The rearrangement links TRBV4-1 to TRBJ2-5; the match to TRBD2 covers 7 bases. Trimming at V came to 2 bases and at J to 3 bases, leaving 9 bases not matched to a gene. The CDR3 sequence is 16 residues long. CDR1 is MGHRA and CDR2 is YSYEKL in the germline V gene.

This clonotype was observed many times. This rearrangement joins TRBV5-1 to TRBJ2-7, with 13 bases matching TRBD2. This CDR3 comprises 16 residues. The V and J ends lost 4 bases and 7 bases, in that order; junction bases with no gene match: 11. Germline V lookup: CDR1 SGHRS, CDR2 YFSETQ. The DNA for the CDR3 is TGCGCCAGCAGCCCCATTACTAGCGGGAGGGCCTGGGAGCAGTACTTC. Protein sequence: CASSPITSGRAWEQYF. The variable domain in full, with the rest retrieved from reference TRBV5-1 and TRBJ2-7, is KAGVTQTPRYLIKTRGQQVTLSCSPISGHRSVSWYQQTPGQGLQFLFEYFSETQRNKGNFPGRFSGRQFSNSRSEMNVSTLELGDSALYLCASSPITSGRAWEQYFGPGTRLTVT.

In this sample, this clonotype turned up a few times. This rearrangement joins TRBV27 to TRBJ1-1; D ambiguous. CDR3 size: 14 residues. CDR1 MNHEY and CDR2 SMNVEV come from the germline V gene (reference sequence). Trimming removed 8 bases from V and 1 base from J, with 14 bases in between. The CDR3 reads CASRGVSPNTEAFF. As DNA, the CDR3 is TGTGCCAGCCGAGGCGTTTCCCCGAACACTGAAGCTTTCTTT.

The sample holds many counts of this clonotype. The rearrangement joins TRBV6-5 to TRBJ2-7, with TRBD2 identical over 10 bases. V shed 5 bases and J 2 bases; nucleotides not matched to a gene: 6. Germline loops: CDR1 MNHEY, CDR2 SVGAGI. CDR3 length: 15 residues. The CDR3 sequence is CASSLSGRPAYEQYF. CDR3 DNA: TGTGCCAGCAGTCTTAGCGGGAGGCCAGCCTACGAGCAGTACTTC.

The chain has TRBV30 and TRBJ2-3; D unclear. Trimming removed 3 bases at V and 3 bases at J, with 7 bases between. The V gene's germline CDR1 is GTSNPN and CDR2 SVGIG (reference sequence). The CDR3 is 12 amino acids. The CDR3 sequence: CAWRESTDTQYF. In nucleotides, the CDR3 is TGTGCCTGGAGGGAGAGTACAGATACGCAGTATTTT.

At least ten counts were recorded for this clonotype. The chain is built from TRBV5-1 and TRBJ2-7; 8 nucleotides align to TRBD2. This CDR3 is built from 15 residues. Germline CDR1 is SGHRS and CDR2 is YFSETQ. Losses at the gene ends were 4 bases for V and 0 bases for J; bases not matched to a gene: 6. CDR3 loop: CASSHSGANSYEQYF. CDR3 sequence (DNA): TGCGCCAGCAGCCATAGCGGGGCAAACTCCTACGAGCAGTACTTC.

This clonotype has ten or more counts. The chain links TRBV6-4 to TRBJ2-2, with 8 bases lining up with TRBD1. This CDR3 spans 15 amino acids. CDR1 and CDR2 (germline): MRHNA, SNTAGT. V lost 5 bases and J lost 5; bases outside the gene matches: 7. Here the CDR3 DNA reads TGTGCCAGCAGTACTGGACAGGGAGGAACCGGGGAGCTGTTTTTT. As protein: CASSTGQGGTGELFF.

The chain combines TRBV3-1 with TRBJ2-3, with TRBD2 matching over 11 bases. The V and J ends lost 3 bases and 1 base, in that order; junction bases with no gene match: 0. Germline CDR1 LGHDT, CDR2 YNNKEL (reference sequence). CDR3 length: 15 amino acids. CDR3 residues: CASSQTSGGTDTQYF. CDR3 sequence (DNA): TGTGCCAGCAGCCAGACTAGCGGGGGCACAGATACGCAGTATTTT.

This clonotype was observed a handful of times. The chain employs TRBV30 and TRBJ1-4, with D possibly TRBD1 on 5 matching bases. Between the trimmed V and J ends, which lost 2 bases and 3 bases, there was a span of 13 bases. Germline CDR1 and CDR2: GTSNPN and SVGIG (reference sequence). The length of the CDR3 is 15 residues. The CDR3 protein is CAWSLSGAANEKLFF. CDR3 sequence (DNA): TGTGCCTGGAGTCTCTCCGGGGCAGCTAATGAAAAACTGTTTTTT.

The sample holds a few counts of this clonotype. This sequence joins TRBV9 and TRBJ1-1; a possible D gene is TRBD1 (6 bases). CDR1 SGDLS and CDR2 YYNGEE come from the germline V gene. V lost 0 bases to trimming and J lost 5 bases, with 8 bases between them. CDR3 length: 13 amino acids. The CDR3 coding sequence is TGTGCCAGCAGCGTAGGGGGGCGAACTGAAGCTTTCTTT. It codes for CASSVGGRTEAFF.

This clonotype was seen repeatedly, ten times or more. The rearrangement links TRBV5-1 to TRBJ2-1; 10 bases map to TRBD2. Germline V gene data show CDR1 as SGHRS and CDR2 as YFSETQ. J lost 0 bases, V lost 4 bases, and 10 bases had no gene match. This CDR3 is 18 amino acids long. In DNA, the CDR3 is TGCGCCAGCAGCCGAACACGGACTAGCGGAAGCTCCTACAATGAGCAGTTCTTC. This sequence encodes CASSRTRTSGSSYNEQFF.